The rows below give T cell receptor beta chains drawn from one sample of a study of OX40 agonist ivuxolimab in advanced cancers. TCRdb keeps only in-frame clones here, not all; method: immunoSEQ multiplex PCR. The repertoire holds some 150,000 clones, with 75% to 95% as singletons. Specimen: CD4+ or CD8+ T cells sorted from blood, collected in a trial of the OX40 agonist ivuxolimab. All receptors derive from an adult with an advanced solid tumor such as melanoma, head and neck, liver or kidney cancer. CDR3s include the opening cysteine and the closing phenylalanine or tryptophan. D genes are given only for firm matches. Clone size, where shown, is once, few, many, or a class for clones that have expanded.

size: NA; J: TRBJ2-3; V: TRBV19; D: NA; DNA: TGTGCCAGTCGCACGTGGCGGGATACGACAGATACGCAGTATTTT; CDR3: CASRTWRDTTDTQYF
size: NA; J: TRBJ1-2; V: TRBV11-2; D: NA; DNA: TGTGCCAGCAGCCCCCGATCGGATCCTGACTATGGCTACACCTTC; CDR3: CASSPRSDPDYGYTF
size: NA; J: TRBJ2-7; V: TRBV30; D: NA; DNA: TGTGCCTGGAGAGCAGGGTTTCTCTACGAGCAGTACTTC; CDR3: CAWRAGFLYEQYF
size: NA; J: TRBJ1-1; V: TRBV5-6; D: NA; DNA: TGTGCCAGCAGCTTGACAGATGAAGCTTTCTTT; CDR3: CASSLTDEAFF
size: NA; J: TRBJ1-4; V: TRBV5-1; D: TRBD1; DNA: TGCGCCAGCAGGACAGGGAACACTAATGAAAAACTGTTTTTT; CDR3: CASRTGNTNEKLFF
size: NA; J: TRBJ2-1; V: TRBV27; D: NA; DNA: TGTGCCAGCAGTTTAGGCGTACACTCCTACAATGAGCAGTTCTTC; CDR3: CASSLGVHSYNEQFF
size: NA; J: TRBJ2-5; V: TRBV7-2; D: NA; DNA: TGTGCCAGCAGCTTAAAGGGGTTCGGTCAAGAGACCCAGTACTTC; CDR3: CASSLKGFGQETQYF
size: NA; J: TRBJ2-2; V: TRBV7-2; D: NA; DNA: TGCGCCAGCAGCCAGAGTACAGGGTTAACGAACACCGGGGAGCTGTTTTTT; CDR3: CASSQSTGLTNTGELFF
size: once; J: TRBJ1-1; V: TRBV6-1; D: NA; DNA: TGTGCCAGCAGAGGACTAAGGCCTAACACTGAAGCTTTCTTT; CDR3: CASRGLRPNTEAFF
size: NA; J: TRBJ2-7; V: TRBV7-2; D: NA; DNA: TGTGCCAGCAGCGCCAAAGGCTACGAGCAGTACTTC; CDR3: CASSAKGYEQYF